The next 10 T cell receptor beta chains were all read from a single sample in a study of blood T cell repertoires in COVID-19. Clones were read by immunoSEQ multiplex PCR, and TCRdb kept only the in-frame ones, dropping some. The sample lists roughly 280,000 clones, 87% seen once, with over 2% in the top ten. The sequenced sample was peripheral blood. These receptor sequences come from a woman aged 45-65 years who had recovered from COVID-19.

The chain has TRBV3-1 (or the pseudogene TRBV3-2) and TRBJ1-4; TRBD1 matches 8 bases. The J segment lost 7 bases and the V segment lost 1 base, leaving 11 bases of the junction unmatched. Germline V gene data show CDR1 as LGHDT and CDR2 as YNNKEL (reference sequence). The CDR3 extends over 17 amino acids. The CDR3 loop reads CASSQGTGLSFVEKLFF. The DNA for the CDR3 is TGTGCCAGCAGCCAAGGGACAGGGTTAAGTTTTGTTGAAAAACTGTTTTTT.

This chain connects TRBV19 to TRBJ2-7, with D maybe TRBD1 (5 bases). The CDR3 is made up of 15 amino acids. V was clipped by 8 bases and J by 0 bases, with 17 bases between them. Germline assignment: CDR1 LNHDA and CDR2 SQIVND (reference sequence). The CDR3 sequence: CASSPTVLPSYEQYF. The CDR3 coding sequence is TGTGCCAGTTCCCCGACAGTCCTCCCCTCCTACGAGCAGTACTTC.

The gene calls are TRBV5-6 and TRBJ2-5, with D possibly TRBD1 on 5 matching bases. The CDR3 sequence is 15 residues long. Looked up from germline, CDR1 is SGHDT and CDR2 is YYEEEE. Trimming left V 0 bases short and J 0 bases short, with 9 bases between. CDR3 coding DNA: TGTGCCAGCAGCTTGGTGGCAGGGAACCAAGAGACCCAGTACTTC. It encodes CASSLVAGNQETQYF.

The V call is TRBV5-1, the J call TRBJ1-2, with 8 positions matching TRBD1. V dropped 4 bases and J dropped 1; count of bases not matched to a gene: 6. Germline-derived CDR1 and CDR2 are SGHRS and YFSETQ. This CDR3 is built from 15 residues. DNA for the CDR3: TGCGCCAGCAGCCTACCGACAGGGGATAACTATGGCTACACCTTC. Its translation is CASSLPTGDNYGYTF.

V usage is TRBV7-9 and J usage is TRBJ1-2, with 8 nucleotides matching TRBD1. The CDR3 totals 18 residues. Germline V gene data show CDR1 as SEHNR and CDR2 as FQNEAQ (reference sequence). The junction had 11 bases not matched to a gene; V was cut back by 0 bases and J by 2 bases. CDR3 nucleotides: TGTGCCAGCAGCTTAGCTAACACAGGGGGTGAGAGAAACTATGGCTACACCTTC. Its protein is CASSLANTGGERNYGYTF.

The chain links TRBV5-1 to TRBJ1-1; TRBD1 aligns across 7 bases. CDR3 length: 13 amino acids. Germline V gene sequence: CDR1 SGHRS, CDR2 YFSETQ. V lost 3 bases and J lost 2; bases outside the gene matches: 1. The CDR3 region is CASSWDSNTEAFF. DNA of the CDR3: TGCGCCAGCAGCTGGGACAGTAACACTGAAGCTTTCTTT.

The rearrangement joins TRBV11-2 to TRBJ1-3; 8 nucleotides line up with TRBD1. The CDR3 is 15 residues long. CDR1 and CDR2 from the germline V gene are SGHAT and FQNNGV. Unmatched junction bases numbered 3, after V lost 5 bases and J lost 0 bases. This CDR3 is CASSRGTGSGNTIYF. CDR3 DNA: TGTGCCAGCAGCCGCGGGACAGGCTCTGGAAACACCATATATTTT. The complete variable domain, with remaining parts taken from reference TRBV11-2 and TRBJ1-3, reads EAGVAQSPRYKIIEKRQSVAFWCNPISGHATLYWYQQILGQGPKLLIQFQNNGVVDDSQLPKDRFSAERLKGVDSTLKIQPAKLEDSAVYLCASSRGTGSGNTIYFGEGSWLTVV.

The chain joins TRBV29-1 to TRBJ1-1, with D unresolved. In germline, CDR1 is SQVTM, CDR2 ANQGSEA. The CDR3 spans 14 residues. The ends were cut back, 8 bases at V and 3 bases at J, with 19 bases in the middle. The CDR3 sequence is CSSPLGGPDTEAFF. The DNA of the CDR3 is TGCAGCTCGCCCCTGGGAGGCCCGGACACTGAAGCTTTCTTT.

The CDR3 nucleotides are TGTGCCTGGAGTGTCGGGAGGGCCTACGAGCAGTACTTC. This codes for CAWSVGRAYEQYF. The genes are TRBV30 and TRBJ2-7; the match to TRBD2 covers 8 bases. Germline assignment: CDR1 GTSNPN and CDR2 SVGIG (reference sequence). The CDR3 spans 13 residues. The ends lost 0 bases at V and 2 bases at J; junction bases unmatched: 0.

The chain joins TRBV18 to TRBJ2-5, with D possibly being TRBD1 (5 bases). The CDR3 consists of 14 residues. V lost 3 bases, J lost 3 bases, and 11 bases lay in between. CDR1 KGHSH and CDR2 LQKENI come from the germline V gene. The CDR3 loop reads CASSPLGQEETQYF. CDR3 coding DNA: TGTGCCAGCTCACCCCTGGGGCAGGAAGAGACCCAGTACTTC.